A single sample gave rise to the 31 T cell receptor beta chains below, sequenced in a study of cytomegalovirus exposure and HLA in healthy donors (dated by TCRdb to about 2017). Receptor libraries were prepared by the immunoSEQ multiplex PCR assay. The multiplex PCR relied on a mix of 60 forward primers for TCR Vbeta segments and 13 reverse primers for TCR Jbeta segments. TCRdb holds this immuneACCESS table with in-frame rearrangements only. Some clones are missing; in checked studies, unresolved V genes explain under half, and the rest has no known cause. The sample data list about 160,000 clones, and roughly 79% of these were observed just once. The top ten clones comprise 13% of the sample. The sequencing input was PBMCs. The receptors stem from a woman in her 50s in good health and CMV-seronegative.

There are a few counts of this clone. CDR3 region: CASSTREGLEQFF. Here the CDR3 DNA reads TGCGCCAGCAGCACCCGTGAGGGATTGGAGCAGTTCTTC. The chain links TRBV4-1 to TRBJ2-1; maybe TRBD2 (5 bases). The V and J ends lost 5 bases and 10 bases respectively, with 15 bases between them. Germline CDR1 and CDR2: MGHRA and YSYEKL. The CDR3 contains 13 residues.

The chain has TRBV7-2 and TRBJ2-1; the match to TRBD2 covers 9 bases. Germline trimming cut 5 bases from V and 10 bases from J; bases unmatched to any gene: 9. The germline V gene has CDR1 SGHTA and CDR2 FQGNSA. The CDR3 covers 14 residues. CDR3 in amino acids: CASSNPSGIGEQFF. As DNA, the CDR3 is TGTGCCAGCAGCAATCCTAGCGGGATTGGCGAGCAGTTCTTC.

This chain connects TRBV9 to TRBJ1-2; a possible D gene is TRBD1 (6 bases). Trimming removed 5 bases from V and 5 bases from J, with 10 bases in between. The CDR3 loop spans 12 amino acids. Germline V CDR1 and CDR2: SGDLS, YYNGEE. CDR3 protein: CASSDTGYGYTF. The CDR3 DNA reads as TGTGCCAGCAGTGATACAGGGTATGGCTACACCTTC.

The V call is TRBV4-3, the J call TRBJ1-6, with a weak D call TRBD1 (6 bases). The CDR3 is 15 amino acids. V dropped 1 base and J dropped 7 bases, with 11 bases sitting between them. Per germline, CDR1 LGHNA and CDR2 YSLEER. The DNA of the CDR3 is TGCGCCAGCAGCCAAGGCAACAGGGACAATTCACCCCTCCACTTT. Translation: CASSQGNRDNSPLHF.

CDR3 DNA: TGTGCCAGCAGCCGACTCTTTAGAGACGGCAACACTGAAGCTTTCTTT. Protein sequence: CASSRLFRDGNTEAFF. The chain couples TRBV7-2 to TRBJ1-1; D not resolved. This CDR3 region has 16 residues. Trimming pared 5 bases from V and 2 bases from J, leaving 18 bases between. Germline V gene lookup returns CDR1 SGHTA and CDR2 FQGNSA.

This rearrangement joins TRBV29-1 to TRBJ2-7; the D gene is possibly TRBD2 (5 bases). Between the trimmed V and J ends, which lost 4 bases and 1 base, there was a span of 8 bases. The CDR3 contains 12 residues. The germline V gene encodes CDR1 SQVTM and CDR2 ANQGSEA. This CDR3 reads CSVGAGSYEQYF. CDR3 nucleotide sequence: TGCAGCGTTGGGGCGGGTTCCTACGAGCAGTACTTC.

The J gene is TRBJ2-1, the V gene TRBV6-6, with TRBD1 matching over 7 bases. This CDR3 is 12 amino acids long. V lost 5 bases and J lost 7; bases outside the gene matches: 2. Germline CDR1 and CDR2: MNHNY and SVGAGI (reference sequence). The CDR3 DNA follows: TGTGCCAGCAGTCGACAGGGTAATGAGCAGTTCTTC. The encoded protein is CASSRQGNEQFF.

CDR3 nucleotides: TGTGCCAGCAGCTTAGCGATCAGTTTCTATGGCTACACCTTC. This encodes CASSLAISFYGYTF. The chain combines TRBV7-9 with TRBJ1-2, with D unclear. V shed 0 bases and J shed 4 bases, with 9 bases lying between them. The V gene's germline CDR1 is SEHNR and CDR2 FQNEAQ (reference sequence). The CDR3 consists of 14 residues.

The chain links TRBV4-2 to TRBJ2-5; no definite D call. CDR3 length: 16 residues. Trimming shortened V by 4 bases and J by 1 base, and 16 bases separated the two germline ends. Per the germline V gene, CDR1 is LGHNA and CDR2 is YNFKEQ. The CDR3 region has the DNA TGTGCCAGCAGCCGGATAGCCGAAAGCCCCCAAGAGACCCAGTACTTC. Protein sequence: CASSRIAESPQETQYF.

Remarks on this clone: Other DNA sequences in the same sample also yield this CDR3. In DNA form, the CDR3 reads TGTGCCAGCAGCCGACAGAGCAATGAAAAACTGTTTTTT. Its translation: CASSRQSNEKLFF. The chain recombines TRBV2 with TRBJ1-4; D is perhaps TRBD1 (5 bases). V gave up 6 bases and J gave up 5 bases, with 10 bases separating them. CDR3 size: 13 residues. The germline gives CDR1 SNHLY, CDR2 FYNNEI.

The chain has TRBV27 and TRBJ2-7, with TRBD2 as a possible D gene (6 bases). In germline, CDR1 is MNHEY, CDR2 SMNVEV (reference sequence). V was pared by 3 bases and J by 0 bases, with 9 bases between. The CDR3 runs 14 residues. The CDR3 nucleotides are TGTGCCAGCAGTTTTCGGGGGAGCTCCTACGAGCAGTACTTC. Encoded protein: CASSFRGSSYEQYF.

This clone has a handful of counts. The chain joins TRBV11-3 to TRBJ1-2; TRBD1 is a possible D gene (6 bases). This CDR3 comprises 18 residues. The V gene's germline CDR1 is SGHNT and CDR2 YENEEA. V was shortened by 5 bases and J by 7 bases, with 29 bases between the two germline ends. The CDR3 loop is CASSPRGGEQGGWCGYTF. DNA of the CDR3: TGTGCCAGCAGCCCGCGAGGGGGGGAACAGGGAGGCTGGTGTGGCTACACCTTC.

This CDR3 reads CASSRQGPYEQYF. The CDR3 nucleotides are TGTGCCAGTAGTAGGCAGGGCCCCTACGAGCAGTACTTC. V usage is TRBV19 and J usage is TRBJ2-7; weak D call: TRBD1 (5 bases). Germline-derived CDR1 and CDR2 are LNHDA and SQIVND (reference sequence). The CDR3 has 13 residues. Trimming cost V 4 bases and J 2 bases, with 9 bases left between them.

This clone came up once. The gene calls are TRBV7-6 and TRBJ2-2, with 7 bases that match TRBD1. There are 15 residues in the CDR3. The junction had 8 bases not matched to a gene; V was cut back by 4 bases and J by 6 bases. Germline CDR1 SGHVS, CDR2 FNYEAQ. The CDR3 is CASSSRQGFSGELFF. CDR3 coding DNA: TGTGCCAGCAGCTCCCGACAGGGTTTTTCCGGGGAGCTGTTTTTT.

This chain connects TRBV7-9 to TRBJ1-1, with 9 bases that match TRBD1. This CDR3 comprises 16 residues. With V trimmed by 4 bases and J by 3 bases, 9 bases remained unmatched. Germline CDR1 SEHNR, CDR2 FQNEAQ (reference sequence). DNA for the CDR3: TGTGCCAGCAGCTCCTCCGGGACAGGGTCTCACACTGAAGCTTTCTTT. Translation gives CASSSSGTGSHTEAFF.

Regarding this clone: The junction shows a germline mismatch at one end, possibly a read error. V gene TRBV7-9 combines with J gene TRBJ2-1; no clear D. This CDR3 is 12 amino acids long. Germline V gene data show CDR1 as SEHNR and CDR2 as FQNEAQ (reference sequence). CDR3 sequence: CSSSRQYNEQFF. The CDR3 nucleotides read TGTTCCAGCAGCCGTCAGTACAATGAGCAGTTCTTC.

The V gene is TRBV27, the J gene TRBJ2-1; the D gene is possibly TRBD2 (5 bases). The V gene's germline CDR1 is MNHEY and CDR2 SMNVEV (reference sequence). The ends were cut back, 8 bases at V and 0 bases at J, with 20 bases in the middle. The CDR3 is 17 amino acids. The CDR3 reads CASLGGSLMSSYNEQFF. CDR3 DNA: TGTGCCAGCCTAGGAGGCAGCCTCATGAGCTCCTACAATGAGCAGTTCTTC.

The chain recombines TRBV7-2 with TRBJ2-7, with 7 bases lining up with TRBD2. There are 15 residues in the CDR3. Germline CDR1 is SGHTA and CDR2 is FQGNSA. V shed 4 bases and J 6 bases; nucleotides not matched to a gene: 12. CDR3 in DNA: TGTGCCAGCAGCTGGACTAGTTTTGGAGAGACCGAGCAGTACTTC. Protein product: CASSWTSFGETEQYF.

The rearrangement joins TRBV5-5 to TRBJ2-3; tentative D call: TRBD2 (6 bases). The V end lost 2 bases, the J end lost 3 bases, and 10 bases lay between the germline ends. The length of the CDR3 is 14 residues. Germline V gene data show CDR1 as SGHKS and CDR2 as YYEKEE (reference sequence). For the CDR3, the DNA is TGTGCCAGCAGCTTTCAGGGAGGTACAGATACGCAGTATTTT. Translated: CASSFQGGTDTQYF. The full variable domain, completed using reference TRBV5-5 and TRBJ2-3, is DAGVTQSPTHLIKTRGQQVTLRCSPISGHKSVSWYQQVLGQGPQFIFQYYEKEERGRGNFPDRFSARQFPNYSSELNVNALLLGDSALYLCASSFQGGTDTQYFGPGTRLTVL.

The chain links TRBV6-5 to TRBJ2-7; TRBD1 matches at 10 bases. In germline, CDR1 is MNHEY, CDR2 SVGAGI. There are 14 residues in the CDR3. The J segment lost 1 base and the V segment lost 6 bases, leaving 3 bases of the junction unmatched. CDR3 bases: TGTGCCAGCAGGCGGGGACAGGGGTCCTACGAGCAGTACTTC. It yields the protein CASRRGQGSYEQYF.

This rearrangement joins TRBV6-1 to TRBJ1-1; possible D gene TRBD1, 5 bases. The CDR3 covers 15 residues. Germline assignment: CDR1 MNHNS and CDR2 SASEGT. V lost 6 bases to trimming and J lost 0 bases, with 14 bases between them. In DNA, the CDR3 is TGTGCCAGCAGGGAGAGTGCAGGGTTGAACACTGAAGCTTTCTTT. Encoded protein: CASRESAGLNTEAFF.

In this sample, this clone turned up once. V and J are TRBV27 and TRBJ2-7, with 11 bases matching TRBD1. J gave up 3 bases and V 6 bases, and 4 bases lay outside the gene matches. The CDR3 is made up of 14 amino acids. From germline, CDR1 is MNHEY and CDR2 SMNVEV (reference sequence). CDR3: CASRAGTGGYEQYF. CDR3 in DNA: TGTGCCAGCAGGGCCGGGACAGGGGGCTACGAGCAGTACTTC.

The CDR3 DNA follows: TGTGCCAGCAGCCCGGGAGGGGCCGAAGCTTTCTTT. It codes for CASSPGGAEAFF. The chain has TRBV13 and TRBJ1-1; weak D call: TRBD1 (5 bases). V was shortened by 5 bases and J by 8 bases, with 12 bases between the two germline ends. This CDR3 comprises 12 residues. CDR1 and CDR2 from the germline V gene are PRHDT and FYEKMQ (reference sequence). Full variable domain (rest looked up from reference TRBV13 and TRBJ1-1): AAGVIQSPRHLIKEKRETATLKCYPIPRHDTVYWYQQGPGQDPQFLISFYEKMQSDKGSIPDRFSAQQFSDYHSELNMSSLELGDSALYFCASSPGGAEAFFGQGTRLTVV.

The gene calls are TRBV7-3 and TRBJ1-5; 7 bases line up with TRBD1. The V segment lost 2 bases and the J segment 7 bases; nucleotides outside the gene matches: 2. Per germline, CDR1 SGHTA and CDR2 FQGTGA. The length of the CDR3 is 13 residues. CDR3 bases: TGTGCCAGCAGCTTACACAGGGGACAGCCCCAGCATTTT. The encoded protein is CASSLHRGQPQHF.

CDR3 amino acids: CASSLVFLTGTGELFF. The CDR3 DNA sequence: TGTGCCAGCAGTTTAGTATTTCTTACGGGAACCGGGGAGCTGTTTTTT. The genes are TRBV27 and TRBJ2-2; weak D call: TRBD2 (5 bases). Germline V gene lookup returns CDR1 MNHEY and CDR2 SMNVEV (reference sequence). Trimming removed 2 bases from V and 5 bases from J, with 15 bases in between. The CDR3 sequence is 16 residues long.

The chain couples TRBV7-9 to TRBJ1-2, with D tentatively TRBD1 (5 bases). Germline V CDR1 and CDR2: SEHNR, FQNEAQ (reference sequence). The CDR3 spans 13 residues. Trimming pared 3 bases from V and 5 bases from J, leaving 10 bases between. In DNA form, the CDR3 reads TGTGCCAGCAGCTTGGGGCAGAGGTATGGCTACACCTTC. This codes for CASSLGQRYGYTF.

The rearrangement uses TRBV18 and TRBJ1-1, with D uncertain. The CDR3 has 13 residues. The ends were cut back, 4 bases at V and 1 base at J, with 7 bases in the middle. CDR1 is KGHSH and CDR2 is LQKENI in the germline V gene. The CDR3 bases are TGTGCCAGCTCACGAACTCAGAACACTGAAGCTTTCTTT. Amino acid sequence: CASSRTQNTEAFF.

This clone was recorded a few times. The chain employs TRBV5-6 and TRBJ2-5; D is possibly TRBD1 (6 bases). The CDR3 runs to 15 residues. V lost 0 bases and J lost 2, with 11 bases in between. Germline CDR1 is SGHDT and CDR2 is YYEEEE. CDR3 bases: TGTGCCAGCAGCTTGGGGACAGAGACTCAAGAGACCCAGTACTTC. It is translated as CASSLGTETQETQYF.

CDR3: CASSFGSRSGANVLTF. CDR3 coding DNA: TGTGCCAGCAGCTTCGGGAGTCGCTCTGGGGCCAACGTCCTGACTTTC. V usage is TRBV5-5 and J usage is TRBJ2-6; tentative D call: TRBD2 (6 bases). Trimming left V 2 bases short and J 0 bases short, with 9 bases between. Germline CDR1 is SGHKS and CDR2 is YYEKEE (reference sequence). The CDR3 totals 16 residues.

This rearrangement joins TRBV12-2 to TRBJ2-3; TRBD2 reflects the table's D call only, with no check against the DNA. TRBV12-2 counts as a pseudogene. The CDR3 length is 18 residues. CDR3 amino acids: CASRLPYSGRARTDTQYF. The CDR3 DNA follows: TGTGCAAGTCGCTTGCCCTATAGCGGGAGGGCACGCACAGATACGCAGTATTTT.

The chain has TRBV4-3 and TRBJ2-7; 7 positions agree with TRBD1. CDR3 size: 14 residues. Trimming at V came to 4 bases and at J to 3 bases, leaving 6 bases not matched to a gene. Germline V gene lookup returns CDR1 LGHNA and CDR2 YSLEER. The CDR3 coding sequence is TGCGCCAGCAGCCTTCAACAGGGGCACTACGAGCAGTACTTC. It encodes CASSLQQGHYEQYF.